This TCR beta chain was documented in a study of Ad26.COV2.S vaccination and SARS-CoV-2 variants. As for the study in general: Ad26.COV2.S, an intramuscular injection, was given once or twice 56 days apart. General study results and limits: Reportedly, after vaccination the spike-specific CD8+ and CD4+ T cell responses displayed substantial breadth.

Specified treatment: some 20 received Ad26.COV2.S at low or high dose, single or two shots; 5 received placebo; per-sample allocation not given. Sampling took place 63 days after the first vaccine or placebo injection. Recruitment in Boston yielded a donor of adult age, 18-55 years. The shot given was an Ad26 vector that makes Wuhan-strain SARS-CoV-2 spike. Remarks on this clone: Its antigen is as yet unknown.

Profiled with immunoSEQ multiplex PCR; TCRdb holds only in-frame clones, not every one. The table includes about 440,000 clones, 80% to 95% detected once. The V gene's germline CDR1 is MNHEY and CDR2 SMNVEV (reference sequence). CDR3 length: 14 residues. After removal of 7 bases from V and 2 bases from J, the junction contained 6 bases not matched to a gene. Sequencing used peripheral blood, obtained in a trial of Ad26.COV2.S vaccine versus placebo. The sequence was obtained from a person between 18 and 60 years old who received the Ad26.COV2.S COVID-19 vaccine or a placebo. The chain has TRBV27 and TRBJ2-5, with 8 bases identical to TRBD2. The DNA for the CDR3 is TGTGCCAGCAAAGAACTAGCGGCTCAAGAGACCCAGTACTTC. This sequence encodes CASKELAAQETQYF.